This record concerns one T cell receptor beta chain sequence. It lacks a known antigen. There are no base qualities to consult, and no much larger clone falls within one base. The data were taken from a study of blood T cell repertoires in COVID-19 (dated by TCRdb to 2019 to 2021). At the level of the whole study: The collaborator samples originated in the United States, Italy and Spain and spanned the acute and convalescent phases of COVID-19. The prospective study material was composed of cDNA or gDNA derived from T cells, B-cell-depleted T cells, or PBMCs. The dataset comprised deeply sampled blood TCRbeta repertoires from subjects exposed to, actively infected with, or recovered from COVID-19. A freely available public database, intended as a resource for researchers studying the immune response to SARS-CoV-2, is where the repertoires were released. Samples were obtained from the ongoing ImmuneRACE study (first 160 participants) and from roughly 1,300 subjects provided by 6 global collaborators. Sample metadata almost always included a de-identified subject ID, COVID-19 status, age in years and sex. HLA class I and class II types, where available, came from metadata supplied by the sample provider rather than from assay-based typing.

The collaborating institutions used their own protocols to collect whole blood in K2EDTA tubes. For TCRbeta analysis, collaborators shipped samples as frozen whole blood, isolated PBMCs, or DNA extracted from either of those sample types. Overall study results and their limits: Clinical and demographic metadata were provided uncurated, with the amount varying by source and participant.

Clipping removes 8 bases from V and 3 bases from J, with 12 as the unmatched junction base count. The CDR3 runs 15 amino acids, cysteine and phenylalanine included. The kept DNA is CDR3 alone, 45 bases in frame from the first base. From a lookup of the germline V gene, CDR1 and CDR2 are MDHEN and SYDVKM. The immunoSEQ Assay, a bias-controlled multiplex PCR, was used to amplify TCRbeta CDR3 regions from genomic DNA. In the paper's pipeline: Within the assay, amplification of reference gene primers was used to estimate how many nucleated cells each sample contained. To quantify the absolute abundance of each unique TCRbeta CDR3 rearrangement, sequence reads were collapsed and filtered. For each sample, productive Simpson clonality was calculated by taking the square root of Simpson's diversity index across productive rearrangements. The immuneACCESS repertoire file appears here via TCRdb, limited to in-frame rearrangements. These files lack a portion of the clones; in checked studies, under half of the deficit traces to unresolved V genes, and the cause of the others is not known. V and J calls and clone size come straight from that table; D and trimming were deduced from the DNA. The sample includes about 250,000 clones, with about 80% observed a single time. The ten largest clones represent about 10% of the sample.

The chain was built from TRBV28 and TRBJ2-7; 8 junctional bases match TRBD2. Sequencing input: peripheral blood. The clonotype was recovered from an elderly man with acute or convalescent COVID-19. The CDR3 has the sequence CASGPPGTRSYEQYF. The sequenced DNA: TGTGCCAGCGGCCCACCCGGGACTAGGAGCTACGAGCAGTACTTC.